These 27 T cell receptor beta chains were all obtained from the same sample, sequenced in a study of CD8 T cells in Susac syndrome. Random-hexamer reverse transcription was applied to roughly 0.5 to 1 ug RNA. TCRdb reprocessed the immunoSEQ multiplex PCR reads with MiXCR, giving one entry per CDR3 protein. The table records some 120,000 distinct CDR3 sequences, around 94% of them present only once. The sample consisted of CD4+ T cells from PBMCs. The receptors come from a human donor in good health.

The chain joins TRBV13 to TRBJ1-6; D gene ambiguous. Germline CDR1 is PRHDT and CDR2 is FYEKMQ (reference sequence). Trimming removed 2 bases at V and 11 bases at J, with 7 bases between. The length of the CDR3 is 12 residues. The CDR3 DNA sequence: TGTGCCAGCAGCTTACTCGGGGCACCCCTCCACTTT. Translating it yields CASSLLGAPLHF.

CDR3 DNA sequence: TGTGCCAGCAGTTACCAGGGACAGGGGGCCAAAAACATTCAGTACTTC. As protein: CASSYQGQGAKNIQYF. This chain joins TRBV6-2 or TRBV6-3 and TRBJ2-4, with TRBD1 matching over 10 bases. The CDR3 spans 16 residues. With 2 bases clipped from V and 1 base from J, the junction kept 2 bases outside the gene matches. Germline assignment: CDR1 MNHEY and CDR2 SVGEGT.

V usage is TRBV27 and J usage is TRBJ2-4; TRBD2 aligns across 9 bases. Trimming took 4 bases from V and 0 from J; bases not matched to a gene: 4. The CDR3 contains 16 residues. In germline, CDR1 is MNHEY, CDR2 SMNVEV (reference sequence). CDR3 region: CASSSSSGIAKNIQYF. The CDR3 DNA reads TGTGCCAGCAGTTCGTCTAGCGGGATAGCCAAAAACATTCAGTACTTC.

This chain links TRBV7-9 with TRBJ2-5, with D tentatively TRBD2 (5 bases). The germline V gene has CDR1 SEHNR and CDR2 FQNEAQ (reference sequence). The germline V and J ends were trimmed by 2 bases and 3 bases, with 10 bases remaining between them. This CDR3 is 14 amino acids long. The CDR3 loop is CASSLHGKEETQYF. The DNA for the CDR3 is TGTGCCAGCAGCTTACACGGGAAGGAAGAGACCCAGTACTTC.

V is TRBV6-2 or TRBV6-3 and J is TRBJ1-5; a possible D gene is TRBD1 (5 bases). CDR1 is MNHEY and CDR2 is SVGEGT in the germline V gene. The length of the CDR3 is 14 residues. V was clipped by 2 bases and J by 4 bases, with 9 bases between them. The CDR3 protein is CASSYTAGNQPQHF. For the CDR3, the DNA is TGTGCCAGCAGTTACACGGCAGGGAATCAGCCCCAGCATTTT.

The genes are TRBV28 and TRBJ1-1; 9 bases line up with TRBD1. The junction had 12 bases not matched to a gene; V was cut back by 6 bases and J by 4 bases. CDR1 and CDR2 from the germline V gene are MDHEN and SYDVKM. This CDR3 region has 16 residues. Here the CDR3 reads CASRIDRGKVGTEAFF. In DNA form, the CDR3 reads TGTGCCAGCAGAATAGACAGGGGGAAGGTTGGCACTGAAGCTTTCTTT.

The rearrangement joins TRBV5-4 to TRBJ1-1, with 9 bases fitting TRBD1. V lost 0 bases and J lost 12; bases outside the gene matches: 15. This CDR3 comprises 16 residues. The V gene's germline CDR1 is SGHNT and CDR2 YYREEE (reference sequence). The CDR3 bases are TGTGCCAGCAGCTTGGAGCCCTTGGGACAGGGATTCAAGTCTTTCTTT. It encodes CASSLEPLGQGFKSFF.

The CDR3 here is CASSSQRTYNEQFF. The CDR3 bases are TGTGCCAGCAGCTCGCAGCGGACTTACAATGAGCAGTTCTTC. V gene TRBV7-2 combines with J gene TRBJ2-1; D is possibly TRBD2 (5 bases). The V and J ends lost 4 bases and 4 bases respectively, with 11 bases between them. Germline V gene data show CDR1 as SGHTA and CDR2 as FQGNSA. The CDR3 has 14 residues.

The rearrangement links TRBV23-1 to TRBJ1-1, with 8 bases identical to TRBD1. TRBV23-1 carries the ORF label, with uncertain function. This CDR3 is built from 18 residues. V was pared by 0 bases and J by 0 bases, with 9 bases of the junction left unmatched. In nucleotides, the CDR3 is TGCGCCAGCAGTCAATCCGAGACAGGGGACCGAATGAACACTGAAGCTTTCTTT. It is translated as CASSQSETGDRMNTEAFF.

The chain uses TRBV20-1 and TRBJ2-1; D gene uncertain. V shed 3 bases and J shed 7 bases, with 7 bases lying between them. The CDR3 is 11 amino acids. In germline, CDR1 is DFQATT, CDR2 SNEGSKA (reference sequence). The CDR3: CSARHGNEQFF. CDR3 bases: TGCAGTGCTAGGCACGGGAATGAGCAGTTCTTC.

The rearrangement uses TRBV20-1 and TRBJ1-5; tentative D call: TRBD1 (5 bases). This CDR3 is built from 14 residues. The V gene's germline CDR1 is DFQATT and CDR2 SNEGSKA (reference sequence). V was trimmed by 6 bases and J by 4 bases, leaving 16 bases between them. CDR3 in DNA: TGCAGTGCCACTCTCGGGGCCACTAATCAGCCCCAGCATTTT. Residues: CSATLGATNQPQHF.

J is TRBJ2-3 and V is TRBV29-1, with 12 nucleotides matching TRBD2. J lost 6 bases, V lost 7 bases, and 5 bases had no gene match. The CDR3 extends over 13 amino acids. Germline V CDR1 and CDR2: SQVTM, ANQGSEA. CDR3 DNA: TGCAGCGGGACTAGCGGGACCGGGGATACGCAGTATTTT. This translates into CSGTSGTGDTQYF.

The chain combines TRBV20-1 with TRBJ2-7, with 8 positions matching TRBD2. Losses at the gene ends were 2 bases for V and 0 bases for J; bases not matched to a gene: 9. The CDR3 consists of 16 residues. CDR1 DFQATT and CDR2 SNEGSKA come from the germline V gene (reference sequence). CDR3 bases: TGCAGTGCTAGATGGCTAGCGGGTCGAAGCTCCTACGAGCAGTACTTC. Translated, it gives CSARWLAGRSSYEQYF.

This chain connects TRBV2 to TRBJ1-5; perhaps TRBD1 as D (6 bases). This CDR3 is 14 amino acids long. Germline CDR1 SNHLY, CDR2 FYNNEI. V was pared by 6 bases and J by 6 bases, with 15 bases between. The CDR3 loop is CASRNRVSGQPQHF. In nucleotides, the CDR3 is TGTGCCAGCAGGAACAGGGTCTCGGGTCAGCCCCAGCATTTT.

The chain joins TRBV2 to TRBJ2-7, with D perhaps being TRBD1 or TRBD2 (6 bases each). Germline assignment: CDR1 SNHLY and CDR2 FYNNEI. Trimming stripped 8 bases from V and 5 bases from J, with 13 bases between. This CDR3 spans 12 amino acids. For the CDR3, the DNA is TGTGCCAGCGGGGGGCCCCCCCACGAGCAGTACTTC. Amino acids: CASGGPPHEQYF. The full variable domain, its missing parts supplied by reference TRBV2 and TRBJ2-7, is EPEVTQTPSHQVTQMGQEVILRCVPISNHLYFYWYRQILGQKVEFLVSFYNNEISEKSEIFDDQFSVERPDGSNFTLKIRSTKLEDSAMYFCASGGPPHEQYFGPGTRLTVT.

The chain joins TRBV6-5 to TRBJ1-4; unclear D gene. Trimming stripped 7 bases from V and 8 bases from J, with 14 bases between. The CDR3 extends over 13 amino acids. Germline CDR1 MNHEY, CDR2 SVGAGI. CDR3 nucleotide sequence: TGTGCCAGCATCTATTGTTTCCGGGAAAAACTGTTTTTT. Translation gives CASIYCFREKLFF.

CDR3 bases: TGTGCCAGCAGTTTGGACGGAAACTTAATGAACACTGAAGCTTTCTTT. Amino acids: CASSLDGNLMNTEAFF. This chain connects TRBV27 to TRBJ1-1; no clear D. V was pared by 3 bases and J by 0 bases, with 14 bases between. Germline values: CDR1 MNHEY, CDR2 SMNVEV (reference sequence). The CDR3 runs to 16 residues.

The CDR3: CASSVGPGTANNEQFF. The CDR3 region has the DNA TGTGCCAGCAGCGTAGGCCCCGGGACAGCCAACAATGAGCAGTTCTTC. The V gene is TRBV9, the J gene TRBJ2-1; 7 nucleotides line up with TRBD1. V was clipped by 0 bases and J by 5 bases; unmatched bases: 8. This CDR3 has 16 residues. Germline-derived CDR1 and CDR2 are SGDLS and YYNGEE.

The chain links TRBV7-2 to TRBJ2-5; D remains ambiguous. The V gene lost 2 bases and the J gene lost 4 bases, with 11 bases spanning the gap. The CDR3 length is 14 residues. The germline gives CDR1 SGHTA, CDR2 FQGNSA. The CDR3 DNA sequence: TGTGCCAGCAGCTTATCGTCGATGGGAGAGACCCAGTACTTC. It is translated as CASSLSSMGETQYF.

CDR3 protein: CASSFRGNIQYF. In nucleotides, the CDR3 is TGTGCCAGCAGCTTCAGGGGAAACATTCAGTACTTC. J is TRBJ2-4 and V is TRBV7-2, with D possibly being TRBD1 (6 bases). Trimming removed 3 bases at V and 6 bases at J, with 6 bases between. CDR1 is SGHTA, CDR2 FQGNSA, per germline. CDR3 length: 12 amino acids.

The chain is built from TRBV7-2 and TRBJ2-2; D might be TRBD2 (6 bases). Trimming pared 3 bases from V and 0 bases from J, leaving 17 bases between. The CDR3 contains 18 residues. CDR1 is SGHTA and CDR2 is FQGNSA in the germline V gene. CDR3 loop: CASSFKGGAGTNTGELFF. CDR3 coding DNA: TGTGCCAGCAGCTTTAAGGGAGGAGCAGGGACGAACACCGGGGAGCTGTTTTTT.

This clonotype was seen once. The chain links TRBV29-1 to TRBJ2-5; D is uncertain. Trimming took 0 bases from V and 4 from J, leaving 15 bases between them. The CDR3 totals 15 residues. CDR1 and CDR2 from the germline V gene are SQVTM and ANQGSEA. The CDR3 spells CSVEERARLGETQYF. CDR3 coding DNA: TGCAGCGTTGAAGAACGGGCACGCTTGGGAGAGACCCAGTACTTC.

This clonotype was seen only once. The rearrangement links TRBV6-2 or TRBV6-3 to TRBJ2-2, with 10 bases identical to TRBD1. Losses at the gene ends were 6 bases for V and 7 bases for J; bases not matched to a gene: 11. Per germline, CDR1 MNHEY and CDR2 SVGEGT. This CDR3 comprises 16 residues. The CDR3 loop reads CASRYSGQGQGGELFF. The CDR3 DNA is TGTGCCAGCAGATATTCGGGACAGGGGCAAGGCGGGGAGCTGTTTTTT.

CDR3: CASSVTVGAGTIYF. The CDR3 DNA is TGTGCCAGCAGCGTAACCGTGGGGGCAGGCACCATATATTTT. The chain joins TRBV9 to TRBJ1-3; TRBD1 is a possible D gene (6 bases). Germline V lookup: CDR1 SGDLS, CDR2 YYNGEE. The CDR3 loop spans 14 amino acids. Trimming cost V 1 base and J 9 bases, with 14 bases left between them.

The gene calls are TRBV29-1 and TRBJ2-7; D is unresolved. This CDR3 contains 14 residues. Germline values: CDR1 SQVTM, CDR2 ANQGSEA. V shed 6 bases and J shed 0 bases, with 15 bases lying between them. The CDR3 loop reads CSVVVSLNSYEQYF. The CDR3, as DNA: TGCAGCGTGGTTGTAAGCCTGAACTCCTACGAGCAGTACTTC.

The V and J genes are TRBV5-1 and TRBJ2-2; 9 positions agree with TRBD1. CDR3 length: 15 residues. Germline loops: CDR1 SGHRS, CDR2 YFSETQ. V trimming: 0 bases; J trimming: 5 bases; junction bases outside the gene matches: 2. The CDR3 DNA sequence: TGCGCCAGCAGCTTGGTAGGACAGGGGACCGGGGAGCTGTTTTTT. Translation: CASSLVGQGTGELFF.

V is TRBV10-3 and J is TRBJ2-7, with a possible D match to TRBD2 (5 bases). Germline CDR1 is ENHRY and CDR2 is SYGVKD. V was cut by 0 bases and J by 4 bases, with 10 bases left in between. The CDR3 consists of 14 residues. The chain's CDR3 is CAISESSDSYEQYF. In nucleotides, the CDR3 is TGTGCCATCAGTGAGTCTAGCGATTCGTACGAGCAGTACTTC.